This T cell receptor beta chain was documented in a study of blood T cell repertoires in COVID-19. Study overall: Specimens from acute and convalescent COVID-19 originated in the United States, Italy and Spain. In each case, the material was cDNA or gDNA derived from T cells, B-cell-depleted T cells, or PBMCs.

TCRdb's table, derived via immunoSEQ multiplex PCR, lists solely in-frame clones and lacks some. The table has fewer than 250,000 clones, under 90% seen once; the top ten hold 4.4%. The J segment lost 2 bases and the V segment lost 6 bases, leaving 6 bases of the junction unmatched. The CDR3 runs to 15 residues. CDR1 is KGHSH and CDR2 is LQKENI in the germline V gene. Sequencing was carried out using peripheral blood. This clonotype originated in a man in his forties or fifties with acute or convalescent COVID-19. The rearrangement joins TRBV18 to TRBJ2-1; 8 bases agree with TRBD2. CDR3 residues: CASSGGASTYNEQFF. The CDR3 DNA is TGTGCCAGCTCCGGGGGGGCCTCCACCTACAATGAGCAGTTCTTC. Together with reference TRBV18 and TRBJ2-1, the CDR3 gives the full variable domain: NAGVMQNPRHLVRRRGQEARLRCSPMKGHSHVYWYRQLPEEGLKFMVYLQKENIIDESGMPKERFSAEFPKEGPSILRIQQVVRGDSAAYFCASSGGASTYNEQFFGPGTRLTVL.